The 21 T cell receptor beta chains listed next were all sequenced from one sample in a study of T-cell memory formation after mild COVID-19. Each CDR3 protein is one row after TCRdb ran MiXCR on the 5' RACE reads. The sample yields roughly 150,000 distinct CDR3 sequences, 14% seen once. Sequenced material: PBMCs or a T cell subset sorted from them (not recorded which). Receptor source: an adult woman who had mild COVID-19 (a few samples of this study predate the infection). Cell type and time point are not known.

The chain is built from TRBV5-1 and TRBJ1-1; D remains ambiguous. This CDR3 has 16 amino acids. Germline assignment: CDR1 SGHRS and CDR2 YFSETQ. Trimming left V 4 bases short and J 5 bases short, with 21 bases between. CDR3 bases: TGCGCCAGCAGCCTCGCGCCGGGGTCCCGACCAACTGAAGCTTTCTTT. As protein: CASSLAPGSRPTEAFF.

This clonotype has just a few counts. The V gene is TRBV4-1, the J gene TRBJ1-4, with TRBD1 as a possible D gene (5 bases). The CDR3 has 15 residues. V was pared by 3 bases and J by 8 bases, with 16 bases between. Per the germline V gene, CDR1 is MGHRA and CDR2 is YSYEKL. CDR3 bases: TGCGCCAGCAGCCAGGCAGGGATCGGGTTGGAAAAACTGTTTTTT. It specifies CASSQAGIGLEKLFF.

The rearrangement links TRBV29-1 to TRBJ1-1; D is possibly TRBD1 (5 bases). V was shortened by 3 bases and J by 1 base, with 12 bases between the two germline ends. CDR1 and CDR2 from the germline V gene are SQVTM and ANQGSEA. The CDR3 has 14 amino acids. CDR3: CSVDYGGANTEAFF. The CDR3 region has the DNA TGCAGCGTTGATTATGGGGGTGCGAACACTGAAGCTTTCTTT.

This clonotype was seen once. CDR3 sequence reads: CSVEEWRESSGNTIYF. The DNA for the CDR3 is TGCAGCGTTGAAGAATGGAGAGAAAGCTCTGGAAACACCATATATTTT. The genes are TRBV29-1 and TRBJ1-3; D not certain. The V end lost 0 bases, the J end lost 0 bases, and 12 bases lay between the germline ends. From germline, CDR1 is SQVTM and CDR2 ANQGSEA. This CDR3 contains 16 residues.

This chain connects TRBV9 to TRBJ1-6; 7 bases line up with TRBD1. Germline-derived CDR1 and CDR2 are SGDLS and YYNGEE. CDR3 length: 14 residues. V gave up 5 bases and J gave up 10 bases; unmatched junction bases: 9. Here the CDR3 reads CASRGGGGSSPLHF. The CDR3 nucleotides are TGTGCCAGCAGAGGGGGAGGGGGCTCGTCACCCCTCCACTTT. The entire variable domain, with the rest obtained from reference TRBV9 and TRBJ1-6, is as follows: DSGVTQTPKHLITATGQRVTLRCSPRSGDLSVYWYQQSLDQGLQFLIQYYNGEERAKGNILERFSAQQFPDLHSELNLSSLELGDSALYFCASRGGGGSSPLHFGNGTRLTVT.

The CDR3 DNA reads TGTGCCAGCAGCTCCCTGACAGAAACATACGAGCAGTACTTC. Translated: CASSSLTETYEQYF. The chain uses TRBV7-2 and TRBJ2-7, with D tentatively TRBD1 (5 bases). Trimming left V 4 bases short and J 4 bases short, with 14 bases between. CDR3 size: 14 residues. Germline-derived CDR1 and CDR2 are SGHTA and FQGNSA.

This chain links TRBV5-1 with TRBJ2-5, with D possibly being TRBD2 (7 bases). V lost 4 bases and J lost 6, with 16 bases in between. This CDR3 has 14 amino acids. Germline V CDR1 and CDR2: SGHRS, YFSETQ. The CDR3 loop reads CASSPEGGLQTQYF. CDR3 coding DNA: TGCGCCAGCAGCCCAGAGGGGGGGCTTCAGACCCAGTACTTC.

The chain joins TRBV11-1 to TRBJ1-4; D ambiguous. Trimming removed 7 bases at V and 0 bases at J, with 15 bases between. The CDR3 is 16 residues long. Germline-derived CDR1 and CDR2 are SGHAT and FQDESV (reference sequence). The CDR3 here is CASTLGIDATNEKLFF. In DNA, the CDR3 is TGTGCCAGCACGCTCGGGATAGATGCAACTAATGAAAAACTGTTTTTT.

The CDR3 DNA sequence: TGTGCCAGCAGTTACTCGGCAGGGAGCTCCTACAATGAGCAGTTCTTC. Translating gives CASSYSAGSSYNEQFF. V usage is TRBV6-5 and J usage is TRBJ2-1, with D perhaps matching TRBD1 or TRBD2 (5 bases each). V lost 0 bases, J lost 0 bases, and 9 bases lay in between. Looked up from germline, CDR1 is MNHEY and CDR2 is SVGAGI. The CDR3 extends over 16 amino acids.

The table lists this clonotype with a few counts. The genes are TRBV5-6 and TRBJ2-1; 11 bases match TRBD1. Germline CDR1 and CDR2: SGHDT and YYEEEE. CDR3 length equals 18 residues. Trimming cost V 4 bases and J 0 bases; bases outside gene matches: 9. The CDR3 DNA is TGTGCCAGCAGCGGGACAGGGGGATTAGTCAGCTCCTACAATGAGCAGTTCTTC. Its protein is CASSGTGGLVSSYNEQFF.

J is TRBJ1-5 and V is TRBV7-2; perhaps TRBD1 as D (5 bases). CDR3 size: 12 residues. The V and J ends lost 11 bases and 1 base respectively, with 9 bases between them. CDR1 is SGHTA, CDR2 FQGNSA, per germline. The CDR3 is CAAGGSNQPQHF. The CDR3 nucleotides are TGTGCCGCGGGGGGAAGCAATCAGCCCCAGCATTTT.

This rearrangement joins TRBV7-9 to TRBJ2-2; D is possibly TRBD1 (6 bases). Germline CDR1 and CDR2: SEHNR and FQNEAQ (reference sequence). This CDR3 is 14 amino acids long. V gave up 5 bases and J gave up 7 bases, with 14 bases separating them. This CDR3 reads CASSPVRGIGELFF. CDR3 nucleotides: TGTGCCAGCAGCCCCGTCAGGGGCATCGGGGAGCTGTTTTTT.

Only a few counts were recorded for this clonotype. DNA of the CDR3: TGTGCCACCAGTGATGCAGGGACCGGGGAGCTGTTTTTT. Its protein is CATSDAGTGELFF. The chain links TRBV24-1 to TRBJ2-2; tentative D call: TRBD1 (5 bases). Germline lookup yields CDR1 KGHDR and CDR2 SFDVKD. This CDR3 comprises 13 residues. V dropped 3 bases and J dropped 5 bases, with 6 bases sitting between them.

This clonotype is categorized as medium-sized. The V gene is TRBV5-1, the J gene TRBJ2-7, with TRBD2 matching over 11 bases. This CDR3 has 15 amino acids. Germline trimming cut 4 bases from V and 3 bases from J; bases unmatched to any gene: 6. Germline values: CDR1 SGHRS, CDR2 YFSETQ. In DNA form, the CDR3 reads TGCGCCAGCAGCGAGCGACTAGCGGGACGCTACGAGCAGTACTTC. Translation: CASSERLAGRYEQYF.

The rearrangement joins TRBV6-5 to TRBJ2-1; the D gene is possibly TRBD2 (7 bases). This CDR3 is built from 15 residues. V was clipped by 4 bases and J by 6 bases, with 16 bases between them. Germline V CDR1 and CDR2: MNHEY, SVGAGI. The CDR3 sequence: CASSSAGAGLNEQFF. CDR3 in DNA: TGTGCCAGCAGTTCCGCGGGGGCAGGGCTCAATGAGCAGTTCTTC.

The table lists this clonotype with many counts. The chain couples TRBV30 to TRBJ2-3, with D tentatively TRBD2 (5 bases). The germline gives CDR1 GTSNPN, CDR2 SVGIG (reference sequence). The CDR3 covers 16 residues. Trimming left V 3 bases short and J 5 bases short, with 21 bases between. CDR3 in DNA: TGTGCCTGGAGAAAAGCCCCGGGATACGCTGTAGATACGCAGTATTTT. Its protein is CAWRKAPGYAVDTQYF.

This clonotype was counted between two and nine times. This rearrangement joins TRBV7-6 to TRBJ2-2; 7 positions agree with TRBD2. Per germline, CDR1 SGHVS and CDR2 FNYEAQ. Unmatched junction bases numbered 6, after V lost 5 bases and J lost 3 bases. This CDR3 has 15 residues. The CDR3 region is CASSQSGTYTGELFF. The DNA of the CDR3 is TGTGCCAGCAGCCAAAGCGGGACCTACACCGGGGAGCTGTTTTTT.

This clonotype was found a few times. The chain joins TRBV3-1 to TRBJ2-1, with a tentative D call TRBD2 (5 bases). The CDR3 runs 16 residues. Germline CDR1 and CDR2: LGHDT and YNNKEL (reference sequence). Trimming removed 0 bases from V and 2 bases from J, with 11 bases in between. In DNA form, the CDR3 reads TGTGCCAGCAGCCAAGAGCGAGGGCTTACCTACAATGAGCAGTTCTTC. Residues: CASSQERGLTYNEQFF.

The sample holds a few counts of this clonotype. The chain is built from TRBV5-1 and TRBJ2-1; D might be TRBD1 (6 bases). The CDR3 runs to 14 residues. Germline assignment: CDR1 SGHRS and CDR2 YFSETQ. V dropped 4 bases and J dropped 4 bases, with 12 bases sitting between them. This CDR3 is CASSTGQTYNEQFF. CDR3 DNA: TGCGCCAGCAGCACCGGACAGACGTACAATGAGCAGTTCTTC.

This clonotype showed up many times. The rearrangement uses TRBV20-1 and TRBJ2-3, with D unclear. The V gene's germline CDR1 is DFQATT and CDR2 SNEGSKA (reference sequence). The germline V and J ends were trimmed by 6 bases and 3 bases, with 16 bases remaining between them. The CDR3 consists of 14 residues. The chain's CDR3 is CSARHQWLTDTQYF. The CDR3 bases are TGCAGTGCCCGCCACCAGTGGTTGACAGATACGCAGTATTTT.

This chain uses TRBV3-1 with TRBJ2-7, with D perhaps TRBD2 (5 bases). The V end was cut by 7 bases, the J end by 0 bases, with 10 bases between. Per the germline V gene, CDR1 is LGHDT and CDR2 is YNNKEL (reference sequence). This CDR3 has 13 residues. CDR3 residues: CASTLGLSYEQYF. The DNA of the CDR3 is TGTGCCAGCACCCTAGGACTCTCCTACGAGCAGTACTTC.